The 9 T cell receptor beta chains below all came from one sample that was sequenced in a study of human T cells and chemical hapten exposure. Via MiXCR, TCRdb re-called the RACE reads, giving one row per CDR3 protein. The table includes about 360,000 distinct CDR3 sequences, roughly 6.9% detected once. Time point: patch test 1, 2 weeks after DPC sensitization. Described treatment: therapeutic diphenylcyclopropenone sensitization with weekly scalp DPC. The specimen comprised whole blood, sampled in connection with sensitization to the hapten diphenylcyclopropenone (DPC). Receptors originate from a woman between 18 and 29 years old with alopecia areata. Some clones in this sample may be carry-over from other donors' samples.

The sample holds one count of this clonotype. The chain has TRBV13 and TRBJ1-1; no firm D call. Germline loops: CDR1 PRHDT, CDR2 FYEKMQ (reference sequence). The V gene lost 6 bases and the J gene lost 10 bases, with 15 bases spanning the gap. The CDR3 loop spans 12 amino acids. CDR3: CASREGGLGAFF. The CDR3 nucleotides are TGTGCCAGCAGGGAGGGCGGTTTGGGAGCTTTCTTT.

On this clonotype itself: The final CDR3 position lacks the conserved phenylalanine or tryptophan, pointing to a likely read error. The chain is built from TRBV9 and TRBJ2-3; D uncertain. Trimming stripped 0 bases from V and 3 bases from J, with 5 bases between. The CDR3 spans 13 residues. The germline V gene encodes CDR1 SGDLS and CDR2 YYNGEE. CDR3 region: CASSVADTDTQYS. In DNA form, the CDR3 reads TGTGCCAGCAGCGTAGCGGATACAGATACGCAGTATTCT.

This clonotype was counted a few times. V usage is TRBV20-1 and J usage is TRBJ2-3, with 9 bases aligning to TRBD2. Germline lookup yields CDR1 DFQATT and CDR2 SNEGSKA (reference sequence). Germline trimming cut 0 bases from V and 14 bases from J; bases unmatched to any gene: 12. This CDR3 has 14 residues. The CDR3 spells CSAREPLSSGVPYF. CDR3 sequence (DNA): TGCAGTGCTAGAGAGCCCCTTTCTAGCGGGGTTCCGTATTTT.

There are a few counts of this clonotype. The J gene is TRBJ1-3, the V gene TRBV7-8, with 8 bases that match TRBD1. Germline loops: CDR1 SGHVS, CDR2 FQNEAQ. The CDR3 length is 14 residues. With 5 bases clipped from V and 5 bases from J, the junction kept 5 bases outside the gene matches. CDR3 coding DNA: TGTGCCAGCAGCCCCAGGGGGCCCAGAAACACCATATATTTT. Translation gives CASSPRGPRNTIYF.

This clonotype was detected only a few times. The DNA of the CDR3 is TGCAGTGCTCCCGGACGCAGCACAGATACGCAGTATTTT. Translating gives CSAPGRSTDTQYF. This rearrangement joins TRBV20-1 to TRBJ2-3; D is uncertain. V was clipped by 5 bases and J by 0 bases, with 9 bases between them. This CDR3 is built from 13 residues. CDR1 and CDR2 (germline): DFQATT, SNEGSKA (reference sequence).

The V call is TRBV29-1, the J call TRBJ2-2; possible D gene TRBD2, 7 bases. This CDR3 region has 13 residues. The ends were cut back, 7 bases at V and 3 bases at J, with 12 bases in the middle. The germline gives CDR1 SQVTM, CDR2 ANQGSEA. The chain's CDR3 is CSGRGPYTGELFF. As DNA, the CDR3 is TGCAGCGGGCGGGGGCCGTACACCGGGGAGCTGTTTTTT.

The chain is built from TRBV4-3 and TRBJ2-1, with D hard to call. Germline V CDR1 and CDR2: LGHNA, YSLEER. V lost 0 bases and J lost 0, with 9 bases in between. This CDR3 comprises 16 residues. The CDR3 reads CASSQDWGSSYNEQFF. As DNA, the CDR3 is TGCGCCAGCAGCCAAGATTGGGGTAGCTCCTACAATGAGCAGTTCTTC.

This clonotype was seen a few times. The gene calls are TRBV2 and TRBJ2-3; TRBD2 might be the D (6 bases). Trimming removed 3 bases from V and 5 bases from J, with 12 bases in between. The CDR3 length is 14 residues. CDR1 is SNHLY and CDR2 is FYNNEI in the germline V gene. The DNA of the CDR3 is TGTGCCAGCAGTGAGTTTGGGGGGAGAGATACGCAGTATTTT. As protein: CASSEFGGRDTQYF.

The chain is built from TRBV12-3 or TRBV12-4 and TRBJ2-7; 10 bases map to TRBD1. The CDR3 is 18 residues long. V shed 3 bases, J shed 4 bases, and the junction held 15 bases outside the gene matches. CDR3 DNA: TGTGCCAGCAGTTTCGACAGGGGGCGAAGATTGGGAACTTACGAGCAGTACTTC. This translates into CASSFDRGRRLGTYEQYF.